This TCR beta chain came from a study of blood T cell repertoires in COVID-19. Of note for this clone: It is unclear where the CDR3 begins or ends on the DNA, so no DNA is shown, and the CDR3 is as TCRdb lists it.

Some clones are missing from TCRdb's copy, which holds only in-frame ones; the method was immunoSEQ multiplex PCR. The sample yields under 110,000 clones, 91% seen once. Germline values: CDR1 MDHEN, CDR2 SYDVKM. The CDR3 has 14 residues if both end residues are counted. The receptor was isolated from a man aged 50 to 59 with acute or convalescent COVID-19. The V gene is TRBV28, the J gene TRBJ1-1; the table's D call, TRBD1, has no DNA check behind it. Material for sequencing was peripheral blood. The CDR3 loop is CASILGQVNTVAFF.